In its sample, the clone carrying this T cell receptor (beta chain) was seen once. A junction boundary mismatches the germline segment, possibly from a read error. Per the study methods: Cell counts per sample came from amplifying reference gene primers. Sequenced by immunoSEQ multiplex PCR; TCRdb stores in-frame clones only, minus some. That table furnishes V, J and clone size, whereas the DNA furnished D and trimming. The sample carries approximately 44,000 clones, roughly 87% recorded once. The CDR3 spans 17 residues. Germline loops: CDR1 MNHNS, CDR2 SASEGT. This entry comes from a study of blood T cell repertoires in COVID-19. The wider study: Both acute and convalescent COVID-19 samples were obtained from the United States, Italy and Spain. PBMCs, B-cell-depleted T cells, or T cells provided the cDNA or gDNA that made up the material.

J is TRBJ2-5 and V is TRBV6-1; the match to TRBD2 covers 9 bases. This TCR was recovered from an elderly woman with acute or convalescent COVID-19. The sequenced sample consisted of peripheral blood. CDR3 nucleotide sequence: TGTGCCAGCAGTGACCCGTTAGCGGGGGCCCTCCAAGAGATCCAGTACTTC. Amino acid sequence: CASSDPLAGALQEIQYF.